This T cell receptor (beta chain) came from a study of shared clonotypes between healthy human individuals. Study-wide points: The naive CD4 repertoires of several donors were compared, and roughly 5% of clonotypes were shared. Incompleteness in sorted-subset sequencing, despite large depth, was shown by rarefaction.

It was across several immunoSEQ plates that each subset's genomic DNA was evenly split. Here immunoSEQ multiplex PCR was the method, and the copy in TCRdb shows in-frame clones only, minus some. In the table there are around 2,000,000 clones, approximately 94% of which are singletons. With 3 bases removed from V and 4 bases from J, the gap between germline ends came to 10 bases. CDR1 is SNHLY and CDR2 is FYNNEI in the germline V gene. This CDR3 has 14 amino acids. Terminally differentiated effector memory CD45RA+ cells were left out of the naive CD8 fraction, which was CD45RO-negative and positively selected for CCR7. A remark on this clone: Its antigen is unidentified.

Sequenced: naive CD8+ T cells from PBMCs. This TCR derives from a man younger than 30 in good health. Some clones in this sample may be carry-over from other donors' samples. The chain employs TRBV2 and TRBJ2-1, with no clear D. The CDR3 DNA reads TGTGCCAGCAGTGATGTACAGAGTTACAATGAGCAGTTCTTC. This gives the protein CASSDVQSYNEQFF.